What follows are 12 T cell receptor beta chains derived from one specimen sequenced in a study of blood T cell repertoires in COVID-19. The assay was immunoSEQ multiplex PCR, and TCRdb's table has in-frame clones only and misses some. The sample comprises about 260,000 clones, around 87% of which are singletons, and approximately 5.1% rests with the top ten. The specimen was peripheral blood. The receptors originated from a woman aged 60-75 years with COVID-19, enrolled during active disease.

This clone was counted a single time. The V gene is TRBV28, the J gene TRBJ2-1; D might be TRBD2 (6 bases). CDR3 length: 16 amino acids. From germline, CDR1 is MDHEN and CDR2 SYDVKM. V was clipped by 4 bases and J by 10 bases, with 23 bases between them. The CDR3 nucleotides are TGTGCCAGCAGTTCCAGTCGCGGGATGAACCGCGGGGAGCAGTTCTTC. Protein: CASSSSRGMNRGEQFF.

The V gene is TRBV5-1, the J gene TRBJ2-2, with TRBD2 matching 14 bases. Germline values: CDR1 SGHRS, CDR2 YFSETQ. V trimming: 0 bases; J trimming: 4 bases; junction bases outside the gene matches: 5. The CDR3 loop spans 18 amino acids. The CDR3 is CASSLGLAGGPGTGELFF. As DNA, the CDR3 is TGCGCCAGCAGCTTGGGACTAGCGGGAGGGCCGGGCACCGGGGAGCTGTTTTTT.

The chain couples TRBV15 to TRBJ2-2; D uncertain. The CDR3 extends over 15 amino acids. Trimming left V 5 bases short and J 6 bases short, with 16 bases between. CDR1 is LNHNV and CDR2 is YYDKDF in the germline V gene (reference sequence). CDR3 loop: CATSGPDYWAGELFF. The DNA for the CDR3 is TGTGCCACCAGCGGGCCAGATTACTGGGCCGGGGAGCTGTTTTTT.

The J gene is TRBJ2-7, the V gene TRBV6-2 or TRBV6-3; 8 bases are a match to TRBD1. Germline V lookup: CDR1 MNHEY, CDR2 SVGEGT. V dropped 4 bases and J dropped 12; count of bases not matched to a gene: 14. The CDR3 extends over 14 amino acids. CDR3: CASSSPGQERHGYF. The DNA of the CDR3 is TGTGCCAGCAGTTCACCGGGACAGGAGAGGCACGGGTACTTC.

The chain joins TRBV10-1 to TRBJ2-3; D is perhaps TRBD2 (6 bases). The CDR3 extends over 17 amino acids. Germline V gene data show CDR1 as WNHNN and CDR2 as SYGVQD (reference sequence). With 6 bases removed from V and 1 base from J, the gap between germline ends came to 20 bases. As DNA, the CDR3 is TGCGCCAGCAGCCCGGGACTCCTGAACGAATGCACAGATACGCAGTATTTT. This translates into CASSPGLLNECTDTQYF.

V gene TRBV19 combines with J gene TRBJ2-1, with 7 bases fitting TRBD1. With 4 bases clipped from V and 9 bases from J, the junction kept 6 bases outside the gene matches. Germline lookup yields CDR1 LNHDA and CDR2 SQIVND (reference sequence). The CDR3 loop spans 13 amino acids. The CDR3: CASSKQGFGEQFF. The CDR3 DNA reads TGTGCCAGTAGTAAACAGGGGTTCGGTGAGCAGTTCTTC.

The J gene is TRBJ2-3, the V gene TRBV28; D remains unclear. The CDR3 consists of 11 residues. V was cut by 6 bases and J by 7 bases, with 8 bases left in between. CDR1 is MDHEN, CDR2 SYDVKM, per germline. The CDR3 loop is CASSRIHTQYF. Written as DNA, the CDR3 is TGTGCCAGCAGCAGAATCCATACGCAGTATTTT. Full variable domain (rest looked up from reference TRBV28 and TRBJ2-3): DVKVTQSSRYLVKRTGEKVFLECVQDMDHENMFWYRQDPGLGLRLIYFSYDVKMKEKGDIPEGYSVSREKKERFSLILESASTNQTSMYLCASSRIHTQYFGPGTRLTVL.

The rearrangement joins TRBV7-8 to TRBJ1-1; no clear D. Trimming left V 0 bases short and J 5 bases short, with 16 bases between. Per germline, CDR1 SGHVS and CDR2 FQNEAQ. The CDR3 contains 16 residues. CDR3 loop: CASSLASTPWETEAFF. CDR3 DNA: TGTGCCAGCAGCTTAGCATCAACTCCTTGGGAGACTGAAGCTTTCTTT.

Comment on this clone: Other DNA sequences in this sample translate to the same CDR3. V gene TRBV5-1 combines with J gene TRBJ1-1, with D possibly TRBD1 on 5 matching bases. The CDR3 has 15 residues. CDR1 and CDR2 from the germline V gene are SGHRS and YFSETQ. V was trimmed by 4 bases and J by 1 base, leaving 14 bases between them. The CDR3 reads CASSLLGHPNTEAFF. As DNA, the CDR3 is TGCGCCAGCAGCCTCCTAGGACACCCGAACACTGAAGCTTTCTTT. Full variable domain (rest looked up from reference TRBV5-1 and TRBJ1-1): KAGVTQTPRYLIKTRGQQVTLSCSPISGHRSVSWYQQTPGQGLQFLFEYFSETQRNKGNFPGRFSGRQFSNSRSEMNVSTLELGDSALYLCASSLLGHPNTEAFFGQGTRLTVV.

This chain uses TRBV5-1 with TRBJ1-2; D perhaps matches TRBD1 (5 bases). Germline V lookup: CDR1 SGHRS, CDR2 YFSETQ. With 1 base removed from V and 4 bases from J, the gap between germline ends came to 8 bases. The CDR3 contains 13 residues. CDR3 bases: TGCGCCAGCAGCTTGAGTCAGGGCTATGGCTACACCTTC. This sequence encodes CASSLSQGYGYTF.

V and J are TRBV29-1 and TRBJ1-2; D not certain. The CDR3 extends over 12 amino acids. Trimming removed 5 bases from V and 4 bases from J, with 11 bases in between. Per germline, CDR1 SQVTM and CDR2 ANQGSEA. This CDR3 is CSVRGPGYGYTF. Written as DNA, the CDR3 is TGCAGCGTTCGCGGGCCAGGCTATGGCTACACCTTC.

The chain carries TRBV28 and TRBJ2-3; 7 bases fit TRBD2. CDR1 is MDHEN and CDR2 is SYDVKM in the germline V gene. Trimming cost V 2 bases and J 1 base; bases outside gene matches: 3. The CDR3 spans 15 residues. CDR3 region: CASSLGAGGTDTQYF. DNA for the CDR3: TGTGCCAGCAGTTTAGGGGCGGGAGGCACAGATACGCAGTATTTT.